This T cell receptor (beta chain) was captured by sequencing in a study of glioma-infiltrating T cells. As for the study in general: Glioblastomas were WHO grade IV, sampled at first diagnosis; low-grade were grade II. Glioma patients had dexamethasone for six or fewer days before surgery.

Amplification of TCR alpha and beta CDR3 regions from RNA used iRepertoire nested multiplex PCR. TCRdb used MiXCR to reprocess the multiplex PCR reads, holding one entry per CDR3 protein. The sample has a few hundred thousand distinct CDR3 sequences, roughly two fifths seen once. The study's findings and limits: CDR3 overlap between tissue and blood was very small.

With respect to this clonotype: What it binds is not known.

Germline V gene data show CDR1 as MNHEY and CDR2 as SMNVEV (reference sequence). The CDR3 contains 16 residues. J is TRBJ1-5 and V is TRBV27; 10 bases match TRBD1. The DNA end is a closer match to TRBJ2-3, so the J assignment may be wrong. Sequencing was performed on glioma tissue, nonneoplastic brain tissue, or PBMCs (not recorded which). The sequence came from a human donor with low-grade glioma or glioblastoma, undergoing nonglioma brain surgery, or in good health (not recorded which). CDR3 DNA: TGTGCCAGCAGTTTACGGGACAGGGGAGGCAATCAGCCCCAGTATTTT. Amino acid sequence: CASSLRDRGGNQPQYF.